The rows below give T cell receptor beta chains drawn from one sample of a study of T cells in Graves' hyperthyroidism and ophthalmopathy. TCRdb processed the multiplex PCR reads anew with MiXCR; each CDR3 protein has one entry. The table lists about 640,000 distinct CDR3 sequences, under 25% of them singletons. Sequences were obtained from blood. Receptors were obtained from a man under 40 with Graves' ophthalmopathy. CDR3s include the opening cysteine and the closing phenylalanine or tryptophan. A D gene is named only where the DNA matches it firmly. Expanded clones get a size class; other rows say once, few or many, or leave the size out.

V gene	clone size	D gene	J gene	CDR3 DNA	CDR3 protein
TRBV7-7	few	.	TRBJ2-5	TGTGCTAGCAGCTTAGGTCTCAATCAAGAGACCCAGTACTTC	CASSLGLNQETQYF
TRBV5-1	.	.	TRBJ2-7	TGCGCCAGCAGCTTCGTAACGGGACCAACCCCCTACGAGCAGTACTTC	CASSFVTGPTPYEQYF
TRBV5-1	few	.	TRBJ1-3	TGCGCCAGCAGCTTGTCCCCAGGGAGTACTGGAAACACCATATATTTT	CASSLSPGSTGNTIYF
TRBV11-1	many	.	TRBJ1-2	TGTGCCACCGGGGGGACGGAACTCGACTATGGCTACACCTTC	CATGGTELDYGYTF
TRBV18	.	TRBD1	TRBJ1-2	TGTGCCAGCTCCTCGGACAGGAACGACTATGGCTACACCTTC	CASSSDRNDYGYTF
TRBV18	few	.	TRBJ2-3	TGTGCCAGCTCACCGCCTCATAGGAGCACAGATACGCAGTATTTT	CASSPPHRSTDTQYF
TRBV5-5	many	TRBD1	TRBJ1-1	TGTGCCAGCAGCTATACAGGGGGCCCGAACACTGAAGCTTTCTTT	CASSYTGGPNTEAFF
TRBV28	many	.	TRBJ2-1	TGTGCCAGCAGTTTCCGCATATACGAGACCTACAATGAGCAGTTCTTC	CASSFRIYETYNEQFF
TRBV7-9	few	.	TRBJ2-6	TGTGCCAGCAGCTCCCCGGGCTCTGGGGCCAACGTCCTGACTTTC	CASSSPGSGANVLTF
TRBV6-5	few	.	TRBJ2-2	TGTGCCAGCAGTTACTCGGGTCCGGAAGGGGAGCTGTTTTTT	CASSYSGPEGELFF
TRBV3-1	many	TRBD1	TRBJ1-1	TGTGCCAGCAGCCTTTGGACAGGGGGCGTTTACGAGAACACTGAAGCTTTCTTT	CASSLWTGGVYENTEAFF
TRBV6-5	few	.	TRBJ2-7	TGTGCCAGCAGTTTACAGAATTTCTTCTACGAGCAGTACTTC	CASSLQNFFYEQYF
TRBV20-1	few	TRBD2	TRBJ2-7	TGCAGTGCTAGAGATCTTGCGGGAGGTGGCTACGAGCAGTACTTC	CSARDLAGGGYEQYF
TRBV4-1	.	.	TRBJ2-1	TGCGCCAGCAGCCAAGACCAAGAGCAGTTCTTC	CASSQDQEQFF
TRBV5-1	.	.	TRBJ2-5	TGCGCCAGCAGCGTGAGCGGGACACTTAAAGAGACCCAGTACTTC	CASSVSGTLKETQYF
TRBV6-1	few	TRBD2	TRBJ2-4	TGTGCCAGCAGTCAGCGCCCCGGGACTAGCGGGAGGGTGGGTTACATTCAGTACTTC	CASSQRPGTSGRVGYIQYF
TRBV27	few	.	TRBJ1-6	TGTGCCAGCAGTGGCCTGTTGCGCCATTCACCCCTCCACTTT	CASSGLLRHSPLHF
TRBV28	many	TRBD1	TRBJ2-1	TGTGCCAGCAGTACAGCGGGGACAGGGGTCAATGAGCAGTTCTTC	CASSTAGTGVNEQFF
TRBV19	.	.	TRBJ1-1	TGTGCCAGTAGTATAGGGACAGCGAACACTGAAGCTTTCTTT	CASSIGTANTEAFF
TRBV6-1	few	.	TRBJ2-2	TGTGCCAGCAGTGTAACGAGCGGTAACACCGGGGAGCTGTTTTTT	CASSVTSGNTGELFF
TRBV5-1	.	.	TRBJ1-3	TGCGCCAGCAGCAGACAAAGTACAGGACTCGGGTCTGGAAACACCATATATTTT	CASSRQSTGLGSGNTIYF
TRBV6-1	.	TRBD1	TRBJ1-1	TGTGCCAGCAGTTTGCGAGGACAGGGTCGCACTGAAGCTTTCTTT	CASSLRGQGRTEAFF
TRBV3-1	many	TRBD2	TRBJ2-3	TGTGCCAGCAGCCAAGAGACTAGCGGGATTGTTTACACAGATACGCAGTATTTT	CASSQETSGIVYTDTQYF
TRBV12-3/TRBV12-4	.	TRBD1	TRBJ1-2	TGTGCCAGCAGCCAGCGGACAGGGTCCTATGGCTACACCTTC	CASSQRTGSYGYTF
TRBV20-1	many	.	TRBJ2-7	TGCAGTGCTCGGGACGGACCCTACGAGCAGTACTTC	CSARDGPYEQYF
TRBV10-2	.	TRBD1	TRBJ1-2	TGCGCCAGCAGGTCGGGACAGTATGGCTACACCTTC	CASRSGQYGYTF
TRBV9	few	TRBD2	TRBJ2-1	TGTGCCAGCAGCGTAGCGGGAGGGCTTTTGGATGAGCAGTTCTTC	CASSVAGGLLDEQFF
TRBV5-1	.	.	TRBJ2-3	TGCGCCAGCAGCACCAACAGGGACGTAACAGATACGCAGTATTTT	CASSTNRDVTDTQYF
TRBV5-1	.	.	TRBJ2-6	TGCGCCAGCAGCTTGGGGAGGTACTACTCTGGGGCCAACGTCCTGACTTTC	CASSLGRYYSGANVLTF
TRBV28	many	.	TRBJ1-5	TGTGCCAGCAGTTTAAGGTCGGCCGATCAGCCCCAGCATTTT	CASSLRSADQPQHF
TRBV7-8	many	TRBD1	TRBJ2-2	TGTGCCAGCAGCCCTACAGGGGGGCTGAACACCGGGGAGCTGTTTTTT	CASSPTGGLNTGELFF
TRBV7-9	many	TRBD1	TRBJ2-7	TGTGCCAGCAGCTTAGCCGGGACAGGGGGGTACGAGCAGTACTTC	CASSLAGTGGYEQYF
TRBV5-1	.	.	TRBJ2-7	TGCGCCAGCAGCTTGGGGGACATCGCCTCCTACGAGCAGTACTTC	CASSLGDIASYEQYF
TRBV3-1	.	.	TRBJ2-7	TGTGCCAGCAGCCGGGATACTGGGGCGCTCGAGCAGTACTTC	CASSRDTGALEQYF
TRBV6-5	.	.	TRBJ2-5	TGTGCCAGCAGTTACGTCCAGGACTCGGGATTGGAGACCCAGTACTTC	CASSYVQDSGLETQYF
TRBV6-6	.	.	TRBJ2-7	TGTGCCAGCAGTTACTCTGGGGCGGGAAGAACCTACGAGCAGTACTTC	CASSYSGAGRTYEQYF
TRBV28	few	.	TRBJ2-7	TGTGCCAGCAGTTTTGGGGACTTCGAGCAGTACTTC	CASSFGDFEQYF
TRBV6-5	.	TRBD1	TRBJ1-1	TGTGCCAGCAGTTACAATCATGGACAGGCAGCTTTCTTT	CASSYNHGQAAFF
TRBV30	many	.	TRBJ1-1	TGTGCCTGGAGTGACCAATATGAAGCTTTCTTT	CAWSDQYEAFF
TRBV24-1	.	TRBD2	TRBJ2-7	TGTGCCACCAGCCCGACTAGCGGTGAGCAGTACTTC	CATSPTSGEQYF
TRBV7-2	few	.	TRBJ2-1	TGTGCCAGCAGCTTAGCCCCTAAGGGCTGGGGATACAATCATGAGCAGTTCTTC	CASSLAPKGWGYNHEQFF
TRBV19	.	.	TRBJ2-7	TGTGCCAGTAGTAGAGGGGCCTTTGGCGAGCAGTACTTC	CASSRGAFGEQYF
TRBV12-3/TRBV12-4	.	TRBD1	TRBJ1-3	TGTGCCAGCAGTTTAGGTAGGGGGCCGGGATGGAGTCGGACCATATATTTT	CASSLGRGPGWSRTIYF
TRBV2	many	TRBD1	TRBJ2-5	TGTGCCAGCAGTCGGTTACAGGGGAATCGAGAGACCCAGTACTTC	CASSRLQGNRETQYF
TRBV2	few	TRBD1	TRBJ1-6	TGTGCCAGCAGTTTTGGGGGACAGTTTAATTCACCCCTCCACTTT	CASSFGGQFNSPLHF
TRBV19	few	.	TRBJ1-1	TGTGCCAGTAGTATCGGGGGGCGAGGTACTGAAGCTTTCTTT	CASSIGGRGTEAFF
TRBV5-8	few	TRBD2	TRBJ2-7	TGTGCCAGCAGCTCCGGGGGGGAACGGGACTACGAGCAGTACTTC	CASSSGGERDYEQYF
TRBV6-1	once	TRBD2	TRBJ2-1	TGTGCCAGCAGTCCAACAGGCCGGGGTCTAGCGGGAGGGCCTCATGAGCAGTTCTTC	CASSPTGRGLAGGPHEQFF
TRBV5-6	.	.	TRBJ2-7	TGTGCCAGCAGCTTGGGCAGAAACTTCTACGAGCAGTACTTC	CASSLGRNFYEQYF
TRBV7-2	.	.	TRBJ1-4	TGTGCCAGCAGCTTAGCGGGACACAAAGATAATGAAAAACTGTTTTTT	CASSLAGHKDNEKLFF
TRBV20-1	few	TRBD1	TRBJ1-4	TGCAGTGCTAGAGGAACAGGGGCGACTAATGAAAAACTGTTTTTT	CSARGTGATNEKLFF
TRBV3-1	few	TRBD2	TRBJ2-1	TGTGCCAGCAGCCGTTCTGGGACTAGCGGGAGCGATGAGCAGTTCTTC	CASSRSGTSGSDEQFF
TRBV28	.	.	TRBJ2-2	TGTGCCACCTCAGTTTCGTTGAGCGGGGAGCTGTTTTTT	CATSVSLSGELFF
TRBV20-1	few	TRBD2	TRBJ2-1	TGCAGTGCAGGACTAGCGGGAGAAGGAGGGCAGTTCTTC	CSAGLAGEGGQFF
TRBV7-8	.	TRBD2	TRBJ2-1	TGTGCCAGCAGCTTAGGGGGGGGACTAAATCGCTACAATGAGCAGTTCTTC	CASSLGGGLNRYNEQFF